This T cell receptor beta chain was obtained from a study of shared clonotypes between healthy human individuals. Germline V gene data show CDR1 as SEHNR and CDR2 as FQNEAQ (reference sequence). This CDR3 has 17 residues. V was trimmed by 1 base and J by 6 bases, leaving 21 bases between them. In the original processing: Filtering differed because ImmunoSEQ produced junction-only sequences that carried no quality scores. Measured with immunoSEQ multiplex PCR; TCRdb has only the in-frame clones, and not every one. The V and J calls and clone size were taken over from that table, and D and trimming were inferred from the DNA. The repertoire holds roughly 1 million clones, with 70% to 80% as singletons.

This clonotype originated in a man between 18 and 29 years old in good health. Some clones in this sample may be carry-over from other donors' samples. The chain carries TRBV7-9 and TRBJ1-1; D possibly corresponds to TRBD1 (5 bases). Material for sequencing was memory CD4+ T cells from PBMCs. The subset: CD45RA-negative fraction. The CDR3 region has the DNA TGTGCCAGCAGCTTAGATGTGGGACTTGGGGGGTCGGCTGAAGCTTTCTTT. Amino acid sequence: CASSLDVGLGGSAEAFF.